This T cell receptor (beta chain) stems from a study of naive and memory T cell subsets. Study outcomes and limitations: TCR transcript changes with activation or differentiation may affect this RNA method.

This clonotype occurred many times. Antigen: not known. The library had UMIs added by 3' ligation of an oligonucleotide to TCR cDNA. Adult healthy volunteers gave 2.5 ml peripheral blood for whole-blood RNA. Cells were not sorted; total RNA input targeted roughly 1 to 1000 ng. The ends lost 5 bases at V and 3 bases at J; junction bases unmatched: 4. Germline CDR1 reads LNHDA; CDR2 reads SQIVND (reference sequence). CDR3 size: 14 residues. The SP2 primer and nested alpha and beta constant region primers amplified ligated cDNA in four rounds. Blood and skin TCR RNA was reverse transcribed with alpha and beta constant primers. TCRdb processed the 5' RACE reads anew with MiXCR; each CDR3 protein has one entry. The profile shows about 62,000 distinct CDR3 sequences, more than 6% of them singletons.

The sequence was collected from a female donor in good health. This chain connects TRBV19 to TRBJ2-7; 10 nucleotides line up with TRBD1. In DNA, the CDR3 is TGTGCCAGTAGTCCGGGACAGGGGTACTACGAGCAGTACTTC. As protein: CASSPGQGYYEQYF. The complete variable domain, with remaining parts taken from reference TRBV19 and TRBJ2-7, reads DGGITQSPKYLFRKEGQNVTLSCEQNLNHDAMYWYRQDPGQGLRLIYYSQIVNDFQKGDIAEGYSVSREKKESFPLTVTSAQKNPTAFYLCASSPGQGYYEQYFGPGTRLTVT.